Below, 27 T cell receptor beta chains from the same sample are listed, as sequenced in a study of blood T cell repertoires in COVID-19. Method: immunoSEQ multiplex PCR; TCRdb's copy keeps in-frame clones and lacks some. The table shows around 200,000 clones, with over 60% occurring only once. Sequenced material: peripheral blood. The source of these receptors is a woman aged 70-85 years with acute or convalescent COVID-19.

V usage is TRBV5-8 and J usage is TRBJ2-3; D may be TRBD2 (6 bases). CDR3 length: 14 amino acids. CDR1 is SGHTS, CDR2 YDEGEE, per germline. Deletions cut 4 bases from V and 3 bases from J, with 12 bases between. In DNA form, the CDR3 reads TGTGCCAGCAGCACCGGGACTGGAACAGATACGCAGTATTTT. Translation: CASSTGTGTDTQYF.

The rearrangement links TRBV27 to TRBJ1-5; D is ambiguous. The CDR3 covers 17 residues. V was pared by 3 bases and J by 2 bases, with 17 bases between. Germline V gene sequence: CDR1 MNHEY, CDR2 SMNVEV (reference sequence). CDR3 DNA: TGTGCCAGCAGTTTCCTCTCGGCGGTGAGGGGCAATCAGCCCCAGCATTTT. It yields the protein CASSFLSAVRGNQPQHF.

The DNA for the CDR3 is TGTGCCAGCAGCAACAACGGGATCGATTCACCCCTCCACTTT. Its protein product is CASSNNGIDSPLHF. V is TRBV28 and J is TRBJ1-6, with no clear D. Germline V lookup: CDR1 MDHEN, CDR2 SYDVKM. The CDR3 is made up of 14 amino acids. V lost 6 bases to trimming and J lost 8 bases, with 14 bases between them.

This clone was seen a single time. V and J are TRBV18 and TRBJ2-5, with 7 bases aligning to TRBD1. The CDR3 sequence is 14 residues long. Germline lookup yields CDR1 KGHSH and CDR2 LQKENI. V was clipped by 5 bases and J by 1 base; unmatched bases: 4. CDR3 sequence: CASSRDSRQETQYF. The DNA of the CDR3 is TGTGCCAGCTCAAGGGACAGCCGCCAAGAGACCCAGTACTTC. The complete variable domain, with remaining parts taken from reference TRBV18 and TRBJ2-5, reads NAGVMQNPRHLVRRRGQEARLRCSPMKGHSHVYWYRQLPEEGLKFMVYLQKENIIDESGMPKERFSAEFPKEGPSILRIQQVVRGDSAAYFCASSRDSRQETQYFGPGTRLLVL.

This clone was picked up one time. The V gene is TRBV29-1, the J gene TRBJ2-7, with D possibly being TRBD1 (6 bases). Per the germline V gene, CDR1 is SQVTM and CDR2 is ANQGSEA. The CDR3 extends over 12 amino acids. The V end was cut by 6 bases, the J end by 4 bases, with 13 bases between. In DNA, the CDR3 is TGCAGCGTCGGACAGATACCTTACGAGCAGTACTTC. Translation: CSVGQIPYEQYF.

This clone turned up a few times. This rearrangement joins TRBV6-5 to TRBJ1-6; D call uncertain. Germline assignment: CDR1 MNHEY and CDR2 SVGAGI. This CDR3 has 15 amino acids. Trimming pared 7 bases from V and 9 bases from J, leaving 19 bases between. DNA for the CDR3: TGTGCCAGCAATGTAGGAGACCACCGGGTTTCACCCCTCCACTTT. It specifies CASNVGDHRVSPLHF.

The chain recombines TRBV7-7 with TRBJ2-5; 11 bases agree with TRBD2. Losses at the gene ends were 1 base for V and 0 bases for J; bases not matched to a gene: 7. This CDR3 is built from 18 residues. Germline V gives CDR1 SSHAT, CDR2 FNYEAQ (reference sequence). The CDR3 bases are TGTGCCAGCAGCTTAGGGACTAGCGGGTACCTGTACCAAGAGACCCAGTACTTC. It codes for CASSLGTSGYLYQETQYF. The entire variable domain, with the rest obtained from reference TRBV7-7 and TRBJ2-5, is as follows: GAGVSQSPRYKVTKRGQDVTLRCDPISSHATLYWYQQALGQGPEFLTYFNYEAQPDKSGLPSDRFSAERPEGSISTLTIQRTEQRDSAMYRCASSLGTSGYLYQETQYFGPGTRLLVL.

This sequence joins TRBV5-8 and TRBJ1-4; D gene ambiguous. Germline V gives CDR1 SGHTS, CDR2 YDEGEE. This CDR3 has 14 residues. Trimming removed 2 bases at V and 7 bases at J, with 12 bases between. The DNA for the CDR3 is TGTGCCAGCAGCTTAAACAGAGAAGGTGAAAAACTGTTTTTT. Translating gives CASSLNREGEKLFF.

The V and J genes are TRBV14 and TRBJ2-2; D remains unclear. The CDR3 loop spans 13 amino acids. Germline values: CDR1 SGHDN, CDR2 FVKESK. Trimming shortened V by 1 base and J by 6 bases, and 6 bases separated the two germline ends. In DNA form, the CDR3 reads TGTGCCAGCAGCCAAGCCAGGCCCGGGGAGCTGTTTTTT. Translated: CASSQARPGELFF.

This sequence joins TRBV3-1 (or the pseudogene TRBV3-2) and TRBJ2-3; D gene ambiguous. Per the germline V gene, CDR1 is LGHDT and CDR2 is YNNKEL (reference sequence). This CDR3 spans 15 amino acids. Trimming stripped 1 base from V and 5 bases from J, with 13 bases between. The CDR3 region has the DNA TGTGCCAGCAGCCAAGTAGGTGATTCGGGAGATACGCAGTATTTT. Protein sequence: CASSQVGDSGDTQYF.

V usage is TRBV11-2 and J usage is TRBJ1-3, with D maybe TRBD1 (6 bases). The germline V gene encodes CDR1 SGHAT and CDR2 FQNNGV. V shed 6 bases and J shed 0 bases, with 12 bases lying between them. The length of the CDR3 is 15 residues. Here the CDR3 reads CASRSQGISGNTIYF. For the CDR3, the DNA is TGTGCCAGCAGGTCTCAGGGGATCTCTGGAAACACCATATATTTT.

The chain carries TRBV5-1 and TRBJ2-2, with D unresolved. The CDR3 totals 15 residues. The V end lost 6 bases, the J end lost 1 base, and 13 bases lay between the germline ends. Germline V gives CDR1 SGHRS, CDR2 YFSETQ. CDR3 sequence reads: CASTLGSQNTGELFF. CDR3 in DNA: TGCGCCAGCACCCTTGGTAGCCAGAACACCGGGGAGCTGTTTTTT.

A few counts support this clone. The rearrangement joins TRBV2 to TRBJ1-5; D might be TRBD1 (5 bases). V was cut by 4 bases and J by 3 bases, with 13 bases left in between. CDR3 length: 15 residues. The V gene's germline CDR1 is SNHLY and CDR2 FYNNEI. CDR3 nucleotides: TGTGCCAGCAGTGTGTTCACAGGTTTCAATCAGCCCCAGCATTTT. Its translation is CASSVFTGFNQPQHF.

This chain links TRBV11-2 with TRBJ2-7; D is perhaps TRBD2 (5 bases). The V and J ends lost 7 bases and 4 bases respectively, with 20 bases between them. The CDR3 consists of 15 residues. Germline V gives CDR1 SGHAT, CDR2 FQNNGV. CDR3 sequence reads: CASTLLLRASYEQYF. DNA of the CDR3: TGTGCCAGCACCCTCCTCTTGAGGGCTTCGTACGAGCAGTACTTC.

The gene calls are TRBV3-1 (or the pseudogene TRBV3-2) and TRBJ2-1; 9 bases are a match to TRBD1. Germline lookup yields CDR1 LGHDT and CDR2 YNNKEL (reference sequence). The ends lost 2 bases at V and 9 bases at J; junction bases unmatched: 8. This CDR3 is 15 amino acids long. The CDR3, as DNA: TGTGCCAGCAGCCAAACGGGACAGGGCAATAGTGAGCAGTTCTTC. Translated, it gives CASSQTGQGNSEQFF.

Only a few counts were recorded for this clone. For the CDR3, the DNA is TGCGCCAGCAGCCAGACAGGGGTCAGATCTGGAAACACCATATATTTT. Residues: CASSQTGVRSGNTIYF. This chain connects TRBV5-1 to TRBJ1-3, with 8 bases identical to TRBD1. J lost 1 base, V lost 4 bases, and 7 bases had no gene match. The CDR3 covers 16 residues. Germline V gene sequence: CDR1 SGHRS, CDR2 YFSETQ.

The chain has TRBV27 and TRBJ2-2, with 13 bases identical to TRBD2. This CDR3 spans 18 amino acids. Germline V gives CDR1 MNHEY, CDR2 SMNVEV (reference sequence). J gave up 4 bases and V 5 bases, and 10 bases lay outside the gene matches. CDR3 region: CASSPGLAGDSGTGELFF. The CDR3, as DNA: TGTGCCAGCAGTCCCGGACTAGCGGGAGATAGTGGCACCGGGGAGCTGTTTTTT.

This rearrangement joins TRBV29-1 to TRBJ1-1; 9 bases line up with TRBD1. The trim removed 5 bases at V and 3 bases at J, leaving 4 bases unmatched. Germline V gene lookup returns CDR1 SQVTM and CDR2 ANQGSEA. The CDR3 loop spans 13 amino acids. CDR3 loop: CSVRQGEYTEAFF. CDR3 coding DNA: TGCAGCGTTAGACAGGGGGAATACACTGAAGCTTTCTTT. Full variable domain (missing parts from reference TRBV29-1 and TRBJ1-1): SAVISQKPSRDICQRGTSLTIQCQVDSQVTMMFWYRQQPGQSLTLIATANQGSEATYESGFVIDKFPISRPNLTFSTLTVSNMSPEDSSIYLCSVRQGEYTEAFFGQGTRLTVV.

The chain links TRBV27 to TRBJ1-2; D ambiguous. The CDR3 covers 13 residues. With 3 bases removed from V and 4 bases from J, the gap between germline ends came to 9 bases. Germline assignment: CDR1 MNHEY and CDR2 SMNVEV (reference sequence). The CDR3 spells CASSFQIGYGYTF. CDR3 nucleotide sequence: TGTGCCAGCAGTTTCCAAATCGGCTATGGCTACACCTTC.

The gene calls are TRBV7-2 and TRBJ1-4, with D possibly matching TRBD1 (6 bases). Germline values: CDR1 SGHTA, CDR2 FQGNSA. The CDR3 is 14 residues long. V lost 6 bases and J lost 8, with 16 bases in between. The DNA for the CDR3 is TGTGCCAGCAGGGCCGGGACAAGCGCAGAAAAACTGTTTTTT. It translates to CASRAGTSAEKLFF.

V usage is TRBV28 and J usage is TRBJ2-3; D is possibly TRBD2 (5 bases). The CDR3 consists of 17 residues. Germline CDR1 reads MDHEN; CDR2 reads SYDVKM. With 3 bases removed from V and 2 bases from J, the gap between germline ends came to 18 bases. The CDR3, as DNA: TGTGCCAGCAGTTTCCCCCAGTGGGCGGGTGACACAGATACGCAGTATTTT. Its translation: CASSFPQWAGDTDTQYF. Complete variable domain (other parts from reference TRBV28 and TRBJ2-3): DVKVTQSSRYLVKRTGEKVFLECVQDMDHENMFWYRQDPGLGLRLIYFSYDVKMKEKGDIPEGYSVSREKKERFSLILESASTNQTSMYLCASSFPQWAGDTDTQYFGPGTRLTVL.

The rearrangement uses TRBV2 and TRBJ2-6; 10 positions agree with TRBD1. J was trimmed by 0 bases and V by 4 bases; bases with no gene match: 3. The CDR3 is 17 residues long. The germline CDR1 and CDR2 sequences are SNHLY and FYNNEI. CDR3 DNA: TGTGCCAGCAGTGCGACAGGGGGCTACTCTGGGGCCAACGTCCTGACTTTC. Its protein is CASSATGGYSGANVLTF.

The V call is TRBV5-4, the J call TRBJ2-3; weak D call: TRBD2 (5 bases). Between the trimmed V and J ends, which lost 1 base and 0 bases, there was a span of 9 bases. This CDR3 contains 15 residues. Germline-derived CDR1 and CDR2 are SGHNT and YYREEE (reference sequence). Here the CDR3 reads CASSLRGPSTDTQYF. The CDR3 DNA reads TGTGCCAGCAGCTTGAGAGGGCCAAGCACAGATACGCAGTATTTT.

This chain connects TRBV5-1 to TRBJ2-4; possible D gene TRBD2, 6 bases. V was cut by 2 bases and J by 7 bases, with 19 bases left in between. The CDR3 runs 16 residues. In germline, CDR1 is SGHRS, CDR2 YFSETQ. This CDR3 reads CASSLVGSGQGNIQYF. The CDR3, as DNA: TGCGCCAGCAGCTTAGTTGGCAGCGGGCAAGGGAACATTCAGTACTTC.

In nucleotides, the CDR3 is TGTGCCAGTCTAACAGGGGCAAATGAGCAGTTCTTC. As protein: CASLTGANEQFF. This chain links TRBV19 with TRBJ2-1; 7 positions match TRBD1. The CDR3 extends over 12 amino acids. Per the germline V gene, CDR1 is LNHDA and CDR2 is SQIVND (reference sequence). Trimming removed 8 bases from V and 7 bases from J; junction bases left unmatched: 5. Together with reference TRBV19 and TRBJ2-1, the CDR3 gives the full variable domain: DGGITQSPKYLFRKEGQNVTLSCEQNLNHDAMYWYRQDPGQGLRLIYYSQIVNDFQKGDIAEGYSVSREKKESFPLTVTSAQKNPTAFYLCASLTGANEQFFGPGTRLTVL.

This clone has just one count. The V gene is TRBV3-1 (or the pseudogene TRBV3-2), the J gene TRBJ2-7; 9 nucleotides line up with TRBD2. This CDR3 is 15 amino acids long. With V trimmed by 8 bases and J by 6 bases, 14 bases remained unmatched. Looked up from germline, CDR1 is LGHDT and CDR2 is YNNKEL (reference sequence). The CDR3 DNA follows: TGTGCCAGCGTGAAGTTTAGCGGGAGTTTCTCCGAGCAGTACTTC. Its translation: CASVKFSGSFSEQYF.

This chain joins TRBV27 and TRBJ1-2, with D possibly matching TRBD1 (6 bases). The germline gives CDR1 MNHEY, CDR2 SMNVEV (reference sequence). V dropped 6 bases and J dropped 4 bases, with 15 bases sitting between them. This CDR3 has 14 amino acids. CDR3 sequence: CASSKTGTIYGYTF. For the CDR3, the DNA is TGTGCCAGCAGCAAGACAGGAACCATCTATGGCTACACCTTC.